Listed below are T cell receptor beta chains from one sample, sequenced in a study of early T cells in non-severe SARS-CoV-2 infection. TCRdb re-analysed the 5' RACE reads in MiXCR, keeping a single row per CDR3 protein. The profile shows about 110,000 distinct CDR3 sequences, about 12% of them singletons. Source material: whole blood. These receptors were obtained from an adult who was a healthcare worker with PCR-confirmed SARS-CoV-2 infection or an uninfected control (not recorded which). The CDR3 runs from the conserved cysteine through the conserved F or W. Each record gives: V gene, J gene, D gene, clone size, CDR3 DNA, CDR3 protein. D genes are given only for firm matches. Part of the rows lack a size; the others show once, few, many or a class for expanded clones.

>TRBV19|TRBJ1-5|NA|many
TGTGCCAGTACTAGAAGGGACCTCAATCAGCCCCAGCATTTT
CASTRRDLNQPQHF
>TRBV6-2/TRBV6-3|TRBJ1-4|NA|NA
TGTGCCAGCAGTTATTCAGCGGGAGGCGGTACTAATGAAAAACTGTTTTTT
CASSYSAGGGTNEKLFF
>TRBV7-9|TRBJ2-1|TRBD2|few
TGTGCCAGCAGCGCGACTAGCCCCTCTCCAAAATCTTACAATGAGCAGTTCTTC
CASSATSPSPKSYNEQFF
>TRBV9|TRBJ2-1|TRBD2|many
TGTGCCAGCAGCGGCGGGACTAGCGGGATTGGGGAGCAGTTCTTC
CASSGGTSGIGEQFF
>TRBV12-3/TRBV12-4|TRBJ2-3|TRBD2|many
TGTGCCAGCAACTATCTTGGGGATAGCGGGGACCCCACAGATACGCAGTATTTT
CASNYLGDSGDPTDTQYF
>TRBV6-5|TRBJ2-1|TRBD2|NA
TGTGCCAGCAGTTACTCAGGCAGCGGGAGGGCCGTAAATGAGCAGTTCTTC
CASSYSGSGRAVNEQFF
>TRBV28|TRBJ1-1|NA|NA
TGTGCCAGCATTCGGAGCACTGAAGCTTTCTTT
CASIRSTEAFF
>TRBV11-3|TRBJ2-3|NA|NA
TGTGCCAGCAGCTTTGACAGGGAGGGAGATACGCAGTATTTT
CASSFDREGDTQYF
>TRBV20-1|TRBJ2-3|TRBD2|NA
TGCAGTGCTGGAGGACTAGGCACAGATACGCAGTATTTT
CSAGGLGTDTQYF
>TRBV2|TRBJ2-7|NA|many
TGTGCCAGCAGTCGGCCTCCTAAGATTACAGCTCCCTACGAGCAGTACTTC
CASSRPPKITAPYEQYF
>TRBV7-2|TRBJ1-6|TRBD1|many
TGTGCCAGCAGCTCTCCCTGGGACAGGGATTATTCACCCCTCCACTTT
CASSSPWDRDYSPLHF
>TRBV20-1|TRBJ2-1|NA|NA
TGCAGACCGGGGAATGAGCAGTTCTTC
CRPGNEQFF
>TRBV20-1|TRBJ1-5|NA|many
TGCAGTGCTAGGACAGCCTCTAGCAATCAGCCCCAGCATTTT
CSARTASSNQPQHF
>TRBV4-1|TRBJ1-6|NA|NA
TGCGCCAGCAGCCAGGTCACAGGGTCCTATAATTCACCCCTCCACTTT
CASSQVTGSYNSPLHF
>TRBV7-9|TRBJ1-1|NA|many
TGTGCCAGCAGCCCCCTGGGGGCAGTCACTGAAGCTTTCTTT
CASSPLGAVTEAFF
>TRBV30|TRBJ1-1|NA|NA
TGTGCCGGGAATCGGGGGGGGCCGGTTCGCACTGAAGCTTTCTTT
CAGNRGGPVRTEAFF
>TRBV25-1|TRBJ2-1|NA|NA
TGTGCCAGCAGTGAATATGCGGATGAGCAGTTCTTC
CASSEYADEQFF
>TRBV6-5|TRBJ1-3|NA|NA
TGTGCCAGCCTTGACAGGAGTTTTTATGGAAACACCATATATTTT
CASLDRSFYGNTIYF
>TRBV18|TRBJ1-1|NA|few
TGTGCCAGCTCACCGGACATACGTCCGAACACTGAAGCTTTCTTT
CASSPDIRPNTEAFF
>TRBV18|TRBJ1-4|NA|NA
TGTGCCAGCTCACCGGCAGGCCTTAATGAAAAACTGTTTTTT
CASSPAGLNEKLFF
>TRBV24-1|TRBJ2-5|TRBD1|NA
TGTGCCACCGGGGACAGCCAAGAGACCCAGTACTTC
CATGDSQETQYF
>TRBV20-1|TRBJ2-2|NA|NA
TGCAGTTCCCTTGGGGCCCTGAACACCGGGGAGCTGTTTTTT
CSSLGALNTGELFF
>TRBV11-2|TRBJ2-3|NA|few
TGTGCCAGCAGCAGGGCAGGGGGCACAGATACGCAGTATTTT
CASSRAGGTDTQYF
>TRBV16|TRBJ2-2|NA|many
TGTGCCAGCAGCCAATTCCGGGGGAACACCGGGGAGCTGTTTTTT
CASSQFRGNTGELFF
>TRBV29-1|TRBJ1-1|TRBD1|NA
TGCAGCTCCTGGACAGGGCTGAACACTGAAGCTTTCTTT
CSSWTGLNTEAFF
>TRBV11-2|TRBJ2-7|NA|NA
TGTGCCAGCAGCCCGGGGGCGGGATTGGTCCACGAGCAGTACTTC
CASSPGAGLVHEQYF
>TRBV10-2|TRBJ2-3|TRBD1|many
TGCGCCAGCAGTGAGTGGTTGTCGGCAGGGGGCTCAGATACGCAGTATTTT
CASSEWLSAGGSDTQYF
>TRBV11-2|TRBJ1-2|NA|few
TGTGCCAGCAGCGCCCGGACAGTGCTAGCTAACTATGGCTACACCTTC
CASSARTVLANYGYTF
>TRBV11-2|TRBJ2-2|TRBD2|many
TGTGCCAGCAGCGTGGGACTAGCGGGGACCGGGGAGCTGTTTTTT
CASSVGLAGTGELFF
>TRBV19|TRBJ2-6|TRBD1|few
TGTGCCAGTACTGGACAGGGGAGGTCTGGGGCCAACGTCCTGACTTTC
CASTGQGRSGANVLTF
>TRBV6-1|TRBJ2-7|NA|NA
TGTGCCAGCAGTGAAATCCGGGTTGCCGAGCAGTACTTC
CASSEIRVAEQYF
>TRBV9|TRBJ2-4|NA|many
TGTGCCAGCAGCGTAACACACGCCAAAAACATTCAGTACTTC
CASSVTHAKNIQYF
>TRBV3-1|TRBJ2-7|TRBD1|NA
TGTGCCAGCAGTACGGCACTGACAGGGGTCTACGAGCAGTACTTC
CASSTALTGVYEQYF
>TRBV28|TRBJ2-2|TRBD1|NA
TGTGCCAGCAGTTTCGTCGGGACAGCCGGGGAGCTGTTTTTT
CASSFVGTAGELFF
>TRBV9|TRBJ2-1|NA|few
TGTGCCAGCAGCGTAGCTACGGGCAGCGAGCAGTTCTTC
CASSVATGSEQFF
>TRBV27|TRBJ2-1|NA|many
TGTGCCAGCAGTTTGACAGGTGGTACCTACAATGAGCAGTTCTTC
CASSLTGGTYNEQFF
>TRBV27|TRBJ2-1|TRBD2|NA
TGTGCCAGCAGTCCTGTAGCGGGAACACCGAGGGATGAGCAGTTCTTC
CASSPVAGTPRDEQFF
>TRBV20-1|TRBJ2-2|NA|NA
TGCAGTGCTAGAGACGCGCGCAGTTATAACACCGGGGAGCTGTTTTTT
CSARDARSYNTGELFF
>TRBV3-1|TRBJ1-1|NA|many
TGTGCCAGCAGCCCCGGCTATGGCACTGAAGCTTTCTTT
CASSPGYGTEAFF
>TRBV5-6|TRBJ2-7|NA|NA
TGTGCCAGCAGCTTTTCCGGCTACGAGCAGTACTTC
CASSFSGYEQYF
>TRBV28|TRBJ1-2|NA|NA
TGTGCCAGCTACTACCGCTATGGCTACACCTTC
CASYYRYGYTF
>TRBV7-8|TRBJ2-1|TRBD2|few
TGTGCCAGCAGCCCCGGGGGACTAGCGGGGGACTACAATGAGCAGTTCTTC
CASSPGGLAGDYNEQFF
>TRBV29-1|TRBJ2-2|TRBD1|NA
TGCAGCGTTGTGGCAGGGGGCTTCACCGGGGAGCTGTTTTTT
CSVVAGGFTGELFF
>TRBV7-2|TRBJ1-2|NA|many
TGTGCCAGCAGCTCCGGGGGGGTCCCACGGGGCTATGGCTACACCTTC
CASSSGGVPRGYGYTF
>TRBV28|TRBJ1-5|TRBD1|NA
TGTGCCAGCAGTTCCCCACAGGGGGACAATCAGCCCCAGCATTTT
CASSSPQGDNQPQHF
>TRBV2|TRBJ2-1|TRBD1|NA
TGTGCCAGCAGTAATCGGGACAGGGAAAATGAGCAGTTCTTC
CASSNRDRENEQFF
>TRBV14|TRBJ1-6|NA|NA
TGTGCCAGCAGCCAAGAGATGGGAATGGGGAATAATTCACCCCTCCACTTT
CASSQEMGMGNNSPLHF
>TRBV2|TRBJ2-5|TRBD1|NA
TGTGCCAGCACAGGGACAGGTTTTGCGACCCAGTACTTC
CASTGTGFATQYF
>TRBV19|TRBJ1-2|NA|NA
TGTGCCAGTAATTTCGGACTTAACTATGGCTACACCTTC
CASNFGLNYGYTF
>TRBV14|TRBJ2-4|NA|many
TGTGCCAGCAGCCAAGAGGGGAGCGCTGTTCAGTACTTC
CASSQEGSAVQYF
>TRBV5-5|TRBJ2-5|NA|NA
TGTGCCAGCAACCCCGCCGGGACCCAAGAGACCCAGTACTTC
CASNPAGTQETQYF
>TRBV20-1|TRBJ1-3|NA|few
TGCAGTGCTACCGATGGTCTGTTTCGCTCTGGAAACACCATATATTTT
CSATDGLFRSGNTIYF
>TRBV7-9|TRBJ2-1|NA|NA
TGTGCCAGCAGCTTTTGGGACGGAGGAATCTACAATGAGCAGTTCTTC
CASSFWDGGIYNEQFF
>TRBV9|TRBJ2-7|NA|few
TGTGCCAGCAGCGTAGGTGGCAACAGCTACGAGCAGTACTTC
CASSVGGNSYEQYF